A selection of T cell receptor beta chains follows, all from one sample in a study of spatial heterogeneity in lung cancer. TCRdb redid the calling of the 5' RACE reads with MiXCR, one entry per CDR3 protein. The data hold about 4,400 distinct CDR3 sequences, with about 8% observed a single time. The sample in question was lung tumor tissue, obtained at surgery. The origin of the receptors is a male donor with early-stage non-small cell lung cancer. Both conserved end residues are part of each CDR3. The D gene is left open where the match is weak. Rows may omit the clone size; those that give it use once, few, many or a size class.

. TRBJ2-1 . TRBV7-2 TGTGCCAGCAGCTTTTTCTACAATGAGCAGTTCTTC CASSFFYNEQFF
. TRBJ1-1 TRBD1 TRBV6-2/TRBV6-3 TGTGCCAGCAGTGTTACAGGGGGCACTGAAGCTTTCTTT CASSVTGGTEAFF
medium-sized TRBJ1-1 TRBD1 TRBV2 TGTGCCAGCAGACAGGGGGTCACTGAAGCTTTCTTT CASRQGVTEAFF
many TRBJ2-7 TRBD1 TRBV20-1 TGCAGTGCTGAGGGACAGACCCACTACGAGCAGTACTTC CSAEGQTHYEQYF
medium-sized TRBJ1-1 . TRBV20-1 TGCAGTGCTAGTCGAGGGGAGGGCACTGAAGCTTTCTTT CSASRGEGTEAFF
few TRBJ2-5 . TRBV7-6 TGTGCCAGCAGCTTAGTCGAAGAGACCCAGTACTTC CASSLVEETQYF
medium-sized TRBJ2-3 . TRBV10-3 TGTGCCATCAGTGAGGTGACTTACACAGATACGCAGTATTTT CAISEVTYTDTQYF
medium-sized TRBJ2-1 . TRBV10-3 TGTGCCATCCGGTGGGACTCCTACAATGAGCAGTTCTTC CAIRWDSYNEQFF
large TRBJ1-4 TRBD1 TRBV27 TGTGCCAGCGCGGGACAGGGTTTGGAAAAACTGTTTTTT CASAGQGLEKLFF
. TRBJ2-3 TRBD1 TRBV6-2/TRBV6-3 TGTGCCAGCAGTTCGACAGGGGCCCACACAGATACGCAGTATTTT CASSSTGAHTDTQYF
medium-sized TRBJ2-7 TRBD1 TRBV18 TGTGCCAGCTCACTCGGGGACAGGAGCTACGAGCAGTACTTC CASSLGDRSYEQYF
many TRBJ2-1 TRBD2 TRBV28 TGTGCCAGCTCTAGCGGGGCGTTAAATGAGCAGTTCTTC CASSSGALNEQFF
medium-sized TRBJ2-2 . TRBV3-1 TGTGCCAGCAGCCAGAGGGTCCACGTGTGGGGGTTAATCGCGAACACCGGGGAGCTGTTTTTT CASSQRVHVWGLIANTGELFF
medium-sized TRBJ2-3 . TRBV28 TGTGCCAGCAGTTTAAGGAGGGTCATATCCGGGGCCACAGATACGCAGTATTTT CASSLRRVISGATDTQYF
medium-sized TRBJ2-7 . TRBV19 TGTGCCAGTAGTATGGTGGGGTGGCACGAGCAGTACTTC CASSMVGWHEQYF
medium-sized TRBJ2-1 TRBD2 TRBV10-3 TGTGCCATCAGGATGTCCGGGACTAGCAAAAATGAGCAGTTCTTC CAIRMSGTSKNEQFF
. TRBJ2-1 TRBD2 TRBV7-9 TGTGCCAGCATCCTCATTAGCGGGAGAAAGGATGAGCAGTTCTTC CASILISGRKDEQFF
medium-sized TRBJ2-7 . TRBV9 TGTGCCAGCAGCAGATCGGACACCTACTACGAGCAGTACTTC CASSRSDTYYEQYF
medium-sized TRBJ2-1 TRBD2 TRBV2 TGTGCCAGCAGTGAATTCCTAGCGGGGGGAAATGAGCAGTTCTTC CASSEFLAGGNEQFF
medium-sized TRBJ2-5 TRBD2 TRBV6-5 TGTGCCAGCAGTTTAGCAAACCGGGACTATGAGCGAGAGACCCAGTACTTC CASSLANRDYERETQYF
many TRBJ1-2 . TRBV29-1 TGCAGCGTTGATGGGAGCTATGGCTACACCTTC CSVDGSYGYTF
many TRBJ1-5 . TRBV2 TGTGCCAGCAGTCAGGACGGAGCGATCAATCAGCCCCAGCATTTT CASSQDGAINQPQHF
many TRBJ2-5 . TRBV3-1 TGTGCCAGCAGCCAAGGTCCGGGACACCAAGAGACCCAGTACTTC CASSQGPGHQETQYF
many TRBJ2-1 . TRBV4-1 TGCGCCAGCAGCCCTCCCACAGGAGCAACCTTCAAGCAGTTCTTC CASSPPTGATFKQFF
medium-sized TRBJ2-7 . TRBV7-2 TGTGCCAGCAGCTTAGCGCCACTTTCCTACGAGCAGTACTTC CASSLAPLSYEQYF
medium-sized TRBJ2-3 TRBD1 TRBV28 TGTGCCAGCAGTTTCCTCGGGACAGGGGTAGATACGCAGTATTTT CASSFLGTGVDTQYF
once TRBJ1-5 TRBD1 TRBV6-1 TGTGCCAGCAGTGTATCAGGGGGCTACAATCAGCCCCAGCATTTT CASSVSGGYNQPQHF
many TRBJ2-5 TRBD2 TRBV7-2 TGTGCCAGCAGCTTACTCGGGAGGTACCGTGAGACCCAGTACTTC CASSLLGRYRETQYF
many TRBJ1-6 . TRBV9 TGTGCCAGCAGCGTAGGGAATAATTCACCCCTCCACTTT CASSVGNNSPLHF
medium-sized TRBJ1-6 . TRBV7-2 TGTGCCAGCAGCTTAGAAGGAGGTTCACCCCTCCACTTT CASSLEGGSPLHF
medium-sized TRBJ2-7 . TRBV4-3 TGCGCCAGCAGCCAAGATCGAAGACAAACCTACGAGCAGTACTTC CASSQDRRQTYEQYF
medium-sized TRBJ2-1 . TRBV7-2 TGTGCCAGCACCGTCGCTATGGGGTACAATGAGCAGTTCTTC CASTVAMGYNEQFF
many TRBJ2-5 TRBD1 TRBV11-1 TGTGCCAGCAGCCCCTGGACAGGGGGCGCAGAGACCCAGTACTTC CASSPWTGGAETQYF
. TRBJ1-2 TRBD1 TRBV20-1 TGCAGTGCTAGAGATCGACAGGGGATTAACTTTGGCTACACCTTC CSARDRQGINFGYTF
few TRBJ1-1 . TRBV6-1 TGTGCCAGCAGTGAAGATAGGGGAGACACTGAAGCTTTCTTT CASSEDRGDTEAFF
many TRBJ2-7 . TRBV7-2 TGTGCCAGCAGCTTAAGCCCAGCAGCCTACGAGCAGTACTTC CASSLSPAAYEQYF
many TRBJ2-1 . TRBV5-1 TGCGCCAGCAGCTTGGCGGGAGTTCGCTACAATGAGCAGTTCTTC CASSLAGVRYNEQFF
few TRBJ2-3 TRBD2 TRBV5-4 TGTGTCAGCAGCTCTAGTAGCGGGAGCACAGATACGCAGTATTTT CVSSSSSGSTDTQYF
large TRBJ2-3 TRBD2 TRBV10-2 TGCGCCAGCAGTCTGACGGGGGGAGCAGATACGCAGTATTTT CASSLTGGADTQYF
medium-sized TRBJ2-5 TRBD2 TRBV7-2 TGTGCCAGCAGCCGCGGGGGGGCTGAGACCCAGTACTTC CASSRGGAETQYF
medium-sized TRBJ2-7 . TRBV28 TGTGCCAGCAGTACCCTTTACCCCTACGAGCAGTACTTC CASSTLYPYEQYF
medium-sized TRBJ1-5 . TRBV7-2 TGTGCCAGCAGCTCAGCTGAACTTTTTTGGCAGCCCCAGCATTTT CASSSAELFWQPQHF
medium-sized TRBJ2-5 . TRBV7-9 TGTGCCAGCAGCTTAGGAACGGCACAACAAGAGACCCAGTACTTC CASSLGTAQQETQYF
once TRBJ2-3 TRBD2 TRBV28 TGTGCCAGCCGGCGGGGGGGCCCATCAGATACGCAGTATTTT CASRRGGPSDTQYF
medium-sized TRBJ2-1 . TRBV11-3 TGTGCCAGCAGCTTAGGAAAGCACGAGCAGTTCTTC CASSLGKHEQFF
medium-sized TRBJ2-3 . TRBV7-2 TGTGCCAGCAGCCTGGGCCGCAATCGGCAGTATTTT CASSLGRNRQYF
medium-sized TRBJ2-3 TRBD2 TRBV7-2 TGTGCCAGCAGCTTAGTCCCTCGACTAGCGGGAAGCACAGATACGCAGTATTTT CASSLVPRLAGSTDTQYF
few TRBJ2-3 . TRBV11-2 TGTGCCAGCAGCTCCGATCCTTTCCCAGATACGCAGTATTTT CASSSDPFPDTQYF
few TRBJ2-2 . TRBV20-1 TGCAGTGCCGATCGACAGACCGGGGAGCTGTTTTTT CSADRQTGELFF
. TRBJ2-7 TRBD2 TRBV7-2 TGTGCCAGCAGCTTAGCAGCGGGAGGAAATTTCGAGCAGTACTTC CASSLAAGGNFEQYF
medium-sized TRBJ1-6 . TRBV28 TGTGCCACTAGACAGAGTAATTCACCCCTCCACTTT CATRQSNSPLHF
many TRBJ1-1 . TRBV7-3 TGTGCCAGCAGCAAAGGGACAAACACTGAAGCTTTCTTT CASSKGTNTEAFF
medium-sized TRBJ2-2 TRBD2 TRBV9 TGTGCCAGCCGACTAGCGGGAGACTACGGGGAGCTGTTTTTT CASRLAGDYGELFF
many TRBJ1-1 TRBD1 TRBV5-5 TGTGCCAGCAGCCCGGGGACAGGGCTTCAGTGGGACACTGAAGCTTTCTTT CASSPGTGLQWDTEAFF
few TRBJ2-1 . TRBV3-1 TGTGCCAGCAGCCAAGATCAGGGCAGGGGGGGTGAGCAGTTCTTC CASSQDQGRGGEQFF
medium-sized TRBJ1-1 . TRBV7-2 TGTGCCAGCAGCTCATACAGGGTCATGAACACTGAAGCTTTCTTT CASSSYRVMNTEAFF
medium-sized TRBJ2-2 . TRBV14 TGTGCCAGCAGCCAAGTGTGGGCCGGGGAGCTGTTTTTT CASSQVWAGELFF
many TRBJ2-3 . TRBV7-2 TGTGCCAGCAGCTTAAGACTCTGGGTGGATACGCAGTATTTT CASSLRLWVDTQYF
few TRBJ2-5 TRBD2 TRBV29-1 TGCAGCGTTGAAGATCTATTAGCGGGAGTCCAAGAGACCCAGTACTTC CSVEDLLAGVQETQYF
medium-sized TRBJ2-2 TRBD2 TRBV6-2/TRBV6-3 TGTGCCAGCAGTTTTCCGGGACTAGGAGAATTAGGGGAGCTGTTTTTT CASSFPGLGELGELFF